This TCR beta chain was captured by sequencing in a study of human T cells and chemical hapten exposure. Time point indicated: patch test 1, 2 weeks after DPC sensitization. Treatment defined: therapeutic diphenylcyclopropenone sensitization with weekly scalp DPC. TCRdb independently ran MiXCR on the RACE reads; one entry per CDR3 protein. The table lists some 340,000 distinct CDR3 sequences, around 6.9% of them singletons, with around 8.2% in the top ten. V lost 6 bases to trimming and J lost 13 bases; unmatched junction nucleotides: 8. In germline, CDR1 is MNHNS, CDR2 SASEGT. The length of the CDR3 is 11 residues. This clonotype was detected only a few times.

The source is a woman between 18 and 29 years old with alopecia areata. Some clones in this sample may be carry-over from other donors' samples. V is TRBV6-1 and J is TRBJ2-7; 8 bases line up with TRBD1. Sequenced material: whole blood, taken in connection with sensitization to the hapten diphenylcyclopropenone (DPC). The CDR3, as DNA: TGTGCCAGCAGACAGGGGACAGGTACCTACTTC. Protein: CASRQGTGTYF.